The text below deals with one T cell receptor (gamma chain). Its antigen is not yet known. It has no much larger one-base neighbor in the sample; base qualities were not kept. The sample is drawn from a study of intestinal T cells in coeliac disease (TCRdb year 2020). For the study in its entirety: In the TRG cohort, the mean age of coeliac patients was about 16 years compared with 50 to 65 years for controls, so the coeliac patients were much younger than the controls. Duodenal biopsies from 30 to 40 coeliac disease patients and under 25 non-coeliac controls made up a second, larger TCR-gamma (TRG) cohort. The TCR-delta (TRD) cohort comprised duodenal biopsies from around 11 coeliac disease patients and around 11 non-coeliac controls. What the work shows at the level of the full study, not this receptor alone: All 22 biopsies in training were correctly classified by TRD kmer-based clustering, and a leave-one-out accuracy of roughly 89% was reported. FFPE-derived DNA was found to be relatively degraded, and loss of a proportion of TCR sequences in each sample was likely caused by this degradation. Age was significantly different between the coeliac and control groups, but splitting the analysis by age did not give a significant classification. Repeated CDR3 amino acid sequences could not be distinguished from PCR duplicates in the analysis. TRG clustering correctly classified 51 of 54 biopsies (about 94%), with a reported leave-one-out accuracy of around 90%.

The library was obtained by multiplex PCR. Reads for this sample came from an Ion Torrent PGM. The LymphoTrack kit, which has primers carrying Illumina adapters, was used to amplify TRG repertoires from roughly 200 ng of biopsy DNA. After purification with AMPure XP beads and quantification on a 2100 Bioanalyzer, the TRG amplicons were pooled in equimolar amounts. Sequencing of TRG libraries was performed on an Ion PGM instrument. The paper's processing steps were these. FastX discarded any read in which over 10% of nucleotides had a quality score below the third quartile for that patient. Alignment of reads was performed with IMGT/HighV-QUEST so that V, D and J genes were assigned, CDR3 regions were identified and functionality was assessed. After the sequences were translated into amino acids, every sequence predicted to be non-functional was thrown out. CDR3s were split into kmers with and without positional annotation, PCA was performed on kmer frequencies, and samples were clustered using all 1023 combinations of PCs 1-10. Classification was validated by leave-one-out cross-validation, in which parameters were re-optimised on the remaining samples each time. Shannon diversity was calculated with the vegan R package from repeated random subsamples, each the size of the lowest read count. TCRdb processed the public reads again with the CATT caller, after which rows with matching DNA were combined. None of the V and J calls come from the authors' own analysis; TCRdb made them. This sample has about 950 gamma-chain clones in its table, and 51% of those were observed once. The leading ten clones occupy roughly 34% of the sample.

From its cysteine to its phenylalanine, the CDR3 spans 14 amino acids. Only the CDR3 part of the read is kept: 42 bases, read in frame from the first base. CDR1 and CDR2 were assigned from the germline V gene as VENAVY and YDSYNSRV. Genomic DNA was extracted with the QIAamp DNA FFPE tissue kit from ten 5-um FFPE scrolls per case. Fully anonymised formalin-fixed paraffin-embedded duodenal biopsies surplus to diagnostic needs were used to test TCR repertoire-based classification of coeliac disease. Controls had no clinical or histological suspicion of coeliac disease and underwent upper endoscopy for reflux, dyspepsia or gastritis.

The chain is made from TRGV8 and TRGJP2. The sample was a duodenal biopsy. This receptor was identified in a human donor who served as a control with a normal duodenal biopsy, not a healthy volunteer. The CDR3 is CAPGIEVSDWIKTF. DNA sequence: TGTGCACCTGGGATCGAGGTTAGTGATTGGATCAAGACGTTT.